A selection of T cell receptor beta chains follows, all from one sample in a study of CD8 T cells in ankylosing spondylitis. TCRdb independently ran MiXCR on the 5' RACE reads; one entry per CDR3 protein. The repertoire holds about 460,000 distinct CDR3 sequences, with roughly 5% as singletons. The material sequenced was blood, either unsorted or a sorted T cell fraction (not recorded which). The receptors were gathered from a male donor with ankylosing spondylitis. Both conserved end residues are part of each CDR3. Each record gives: J gene, V gene, D gene, clone size, CDR3 DNA, CDR3 protein. D genes are given only for firm matches. Size is stated for part of the rows, as once, few or many counts, or as a class when the clone is expanded.

J: TRBJ1-5; V: TRBV2; D: .; size: many; DNA: TGTGCCAGCAGCCTGGGGAGGTCCCCCCAGCATTTT; CDR3: CASSLGRSPQHF
J: TRBJ2-7; V: TRBV7-2; D: .; size: many; DNA: TGTGCCAGCAGCGCGGGTGGCGGCACCTACGAGCAGTACTTC; CDR3: CASSAGGGTYEQYF
J: TRBJ2-7; V: TRBV6-1; D: .; size: many; DNA: TGTGCCACGATGGACAGCCTATCCTACGAGCAGTACTTC; CDR3: CATMDSLSYEQYF
J: TRBJ2-7; V: TRBV27; D: TRBD2; size: many; DNA: TGTGCCAGCAGTTTGAAGGGCAAGGAAGGACTAGCGGGGGGCTCCTACGAGCAGTACTTC; CDR3: CASSLKGKEGLAGGSYEQYF
J: TRBJ2-4; V: TRBV6-5; D: .; size: many; DNA: TGTGCCAGCAGTTCCGGCGAGATTCAGTACTTC; CDR3: CASSSGEIQYF
J: TRBJ2-2; V: TRBV5-6; D: TRBD2; size: few; DNA: TGTGCCAGCAGCTTGGTGTTAGCGGGAGACACCGGGGAGCTGTTTTTT; CDR3: CASSLVLAGDTGELFF
J: TRBJ1-5; V: TRBV7-2; D: .; size: many; DNA: TGTGCCAGCAGCTTAGCGCTGTCAGCTAATCAGCCCCAGCATTTT; CDR3: CASSLALSANQPQHF
J: TRBJ2-2; V: TRBV5-6; D: .; size: many; DNA: TGTGCCAGCAGCTTGTTCCTCGGGGAGCTGTTTTTT; CDR3: CASSLFLGELFF
J: TRBJ2-7; V: TRBV6-5; D: TRBD1; size: .; DNA: TGTGCCAGCAGTTACCGAGGACAGGGAATAGGCGAGCAGTACTTC; CDR3: CASSYRGQGIGEQYF
J: TRBJ2-1; V: TRBV11-2; D: .; size: few; DNA: TGTGCCAGCAGCTTAGCCTACAGGGCTACACCTAATGAGCAGTTCTTC; CDR3: CASSLAYRATPNEQFF
J: TRBJ1-1; V: TRBV6-1; D: .; size: many; DNA: TGTGCCAGCAAAGAGGACATGAACACTGAAGCTTTCTTT; CDR3: CASKEDMNTEAFF
J: TRBJ1-5; V: TRBV5-1; D: .; size: many; DNA: TGCGCCAGCTCACAGGGCATTGGTCAGCCCCAGCATTTT; CDR3: CASSQGIGQPQHF
J: TRBJ2-7; V: TRBV3-1; D: TRBD1; size: .; DNA: TGTGCCAGCAGCCAAACGACAGGGGCTCTATACGAGCAGTACTTC; CDR3: CASSQTTGALYEQYF
J: TRBJ2-3; V: TRBV20-1; D: .; size: many; DNA: TGCAGTGCTAGAGATCCCCAGGCCACAGATACGCAGTATTTT; CDR3: CSARDPQATDTQYF
J: TRBJ2-3; V: TRBV7-2; D: .; size: many; DNA: TGTGCCAGCAGCTTAGAGCGCCAGACAGATACGCAGTATTTT; CDR3: CASSLERQTDTQYF
J: TRBJ2-3; V: TRBV25-1; D: .; size: many; DNA: TGTGCCAGCAAGAATAGCGAAGGACTACCTGGGACAGATACGCAGTATTTT; CDR3: CASKNSEGLPGTDTQYF
J: TRBJ2-7; V: TRBV7-9; D: .; size: many; DNA: TGTGCCAGCAGCTTGCCCGCGGGTTCCTACGAGCAGTACTTC; CDR3: CASSLPAGSYEQYF
J: TRBJ2-7; V: TRBV12-3/TRBV12-4; D: .; size: many; DNA: TGTGCCAGCAGTTCAGGGTCTAGACCCTACGAGCAGTACTTC; CDR3: CASSSGSRPYEQYF
J: TRBJ1-2; V: TRBV19; D: .; size: few; DNA: TGTGCCAGTAGTGCCAGGGAGAACTATGGCTACACCTTC; CDR3: CASSARENYGYTF
J: TRBJ1-6; V: TRBV7-2; D: .; size: many; DNA: TGTGCCAGCAGCTTAGTGATAGGTTATAATTCACCCCTCCACTTT; CDR3: CASSLVIGYNSPLHF
J: TRBJ2-7; V: TRBV14; D: TRBD2; size: many; DNA: TGTGCCAGCAGCCGGGACTACTACGAGCAGTACTTC; CDR3: CASSRDYYEQYF
J: TRBJ2-3; V: TRBV6-2/TRBV6-3; D: .; size: many; DNA: TGTGCCAGCAGTTACTCGAAGGACTATCCCCCAGATACGCAGTATTTT; CDR3: CASSYSKDYPPDTQYF